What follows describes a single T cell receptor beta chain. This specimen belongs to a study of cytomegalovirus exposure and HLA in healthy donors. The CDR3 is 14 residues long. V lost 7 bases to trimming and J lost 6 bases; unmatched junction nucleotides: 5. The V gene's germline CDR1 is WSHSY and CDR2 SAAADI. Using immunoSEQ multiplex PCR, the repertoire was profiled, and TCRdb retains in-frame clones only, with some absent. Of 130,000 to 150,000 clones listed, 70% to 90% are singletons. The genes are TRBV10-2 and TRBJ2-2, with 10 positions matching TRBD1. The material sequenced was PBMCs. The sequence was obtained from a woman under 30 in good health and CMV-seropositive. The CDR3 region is CASTIDRGPGELFF. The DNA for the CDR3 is TGCGCCAGCACTATAGACAGGGGGCCCGGGGAGCTGTTTTTT.